The T cell receptor beta chain under discussion was sequenced for a study of cytomegalovirus exposure and HLA in healthy donors. The length of the CDR3 is 17 residues. V was clipped by 4 bases and J by 1 base; unmatched bases: 2. Looked up from germline, CDR1 is WSHSY and CDR2 is SAAADI. Broader study findings: The authors listed 150 or so TCR beta chains as cytomegalovirus-associated. Specific recognition of CMV antigens was confirmed in vitro for a few chains (all CMV-associated).

A note on this clone: The antigen is not known.

Clones were read by immunoSEQ multiplex PCR, and TCRdb kept only the in-frame ones, dropping some. The sample lists approximately 46,000 clones; about 90% were seen once. This chain connects TRBV10-2 to TRBJ2-6; TRBD1 matches 12 bases. This receptor was identified in a man aged 18 to 30 in good health and CMV-seronegative. Sequenced: PBMCs. The CDR3, as DNA: TGCGCCAGCAGTGGGGGACAGGGGGCGTCTGGGGCCAACGTCCTGACTTTC. Protein: CASSGGQGASGANVLTF.